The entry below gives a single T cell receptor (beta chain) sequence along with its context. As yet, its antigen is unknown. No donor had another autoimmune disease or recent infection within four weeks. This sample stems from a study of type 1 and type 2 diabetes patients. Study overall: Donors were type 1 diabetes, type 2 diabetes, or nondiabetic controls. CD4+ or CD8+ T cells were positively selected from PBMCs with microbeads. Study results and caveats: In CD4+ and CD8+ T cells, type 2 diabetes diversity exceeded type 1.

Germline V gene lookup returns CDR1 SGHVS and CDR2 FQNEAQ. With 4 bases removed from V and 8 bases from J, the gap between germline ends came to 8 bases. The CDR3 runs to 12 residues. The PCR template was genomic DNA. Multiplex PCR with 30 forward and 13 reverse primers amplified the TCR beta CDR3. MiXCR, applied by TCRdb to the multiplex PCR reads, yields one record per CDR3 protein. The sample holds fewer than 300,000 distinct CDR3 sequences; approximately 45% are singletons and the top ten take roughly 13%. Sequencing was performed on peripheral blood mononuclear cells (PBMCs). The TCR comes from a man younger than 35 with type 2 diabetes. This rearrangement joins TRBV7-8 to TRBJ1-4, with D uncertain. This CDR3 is CASSYRGEKLFF. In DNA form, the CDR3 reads TGTGCCAGCAGCTACCGCGGAGAAAAACTGTTTTTT.